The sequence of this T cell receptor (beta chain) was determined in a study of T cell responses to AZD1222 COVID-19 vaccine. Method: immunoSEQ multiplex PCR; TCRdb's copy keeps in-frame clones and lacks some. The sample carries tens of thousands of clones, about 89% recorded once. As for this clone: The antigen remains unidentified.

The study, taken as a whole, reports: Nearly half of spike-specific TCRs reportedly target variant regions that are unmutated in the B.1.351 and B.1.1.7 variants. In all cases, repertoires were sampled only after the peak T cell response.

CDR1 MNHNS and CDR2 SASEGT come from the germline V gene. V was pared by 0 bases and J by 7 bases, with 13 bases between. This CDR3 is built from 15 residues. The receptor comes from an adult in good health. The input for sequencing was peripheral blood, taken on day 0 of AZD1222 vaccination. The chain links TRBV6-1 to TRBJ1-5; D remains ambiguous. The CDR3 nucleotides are TGTGCCAGCAGTGAAGCGGGAGGGTCTAGGCAGCCCCAGCATTTT. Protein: CASSEAGGSRQPQHF.